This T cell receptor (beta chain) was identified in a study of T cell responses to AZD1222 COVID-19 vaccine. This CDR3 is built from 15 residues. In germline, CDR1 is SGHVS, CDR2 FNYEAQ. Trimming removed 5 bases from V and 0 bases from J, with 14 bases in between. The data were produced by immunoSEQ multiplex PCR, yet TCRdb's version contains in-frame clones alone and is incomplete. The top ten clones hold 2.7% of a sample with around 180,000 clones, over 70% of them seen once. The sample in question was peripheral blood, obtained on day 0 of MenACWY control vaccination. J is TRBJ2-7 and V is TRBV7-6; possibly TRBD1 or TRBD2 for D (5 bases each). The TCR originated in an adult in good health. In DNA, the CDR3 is TGTGCCAGCAGCCCCCACGAGGGGCCCTCCTACGAGCAGTACTTC. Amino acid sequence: CASSPHEGPSYEQYF.